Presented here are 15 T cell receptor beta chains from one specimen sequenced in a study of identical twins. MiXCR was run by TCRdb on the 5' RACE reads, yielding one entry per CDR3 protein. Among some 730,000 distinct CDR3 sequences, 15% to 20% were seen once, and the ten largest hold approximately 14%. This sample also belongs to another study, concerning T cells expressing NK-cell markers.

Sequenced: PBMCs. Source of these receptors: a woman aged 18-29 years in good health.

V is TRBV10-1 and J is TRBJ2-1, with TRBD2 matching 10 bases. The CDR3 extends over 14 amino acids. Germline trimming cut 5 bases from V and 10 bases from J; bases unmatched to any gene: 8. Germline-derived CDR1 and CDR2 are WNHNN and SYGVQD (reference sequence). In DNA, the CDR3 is TGCGCCAGCAGTTCAGCGGGAGGGTTGGGGGAGCAGTTCTTC. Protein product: CASSSAGGLGEQFF.

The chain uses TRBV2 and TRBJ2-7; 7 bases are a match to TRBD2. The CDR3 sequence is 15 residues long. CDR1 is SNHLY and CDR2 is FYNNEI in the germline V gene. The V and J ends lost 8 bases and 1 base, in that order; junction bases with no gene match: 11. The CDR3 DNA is TGTGCCAGCCTCGGGCCTGCGGGAGAGTCCTACGAGCAGTACTTC. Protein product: CASLGPAGESYEQYF.

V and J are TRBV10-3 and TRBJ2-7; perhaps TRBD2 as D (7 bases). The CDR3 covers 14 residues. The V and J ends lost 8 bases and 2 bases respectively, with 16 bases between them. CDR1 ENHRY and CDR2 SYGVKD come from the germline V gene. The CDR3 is CAIGGRGAPYEQYF. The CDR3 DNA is TGTGCCATCGGGGGTCGGGGGGCGCCCTACGAGCAGTACTTC.

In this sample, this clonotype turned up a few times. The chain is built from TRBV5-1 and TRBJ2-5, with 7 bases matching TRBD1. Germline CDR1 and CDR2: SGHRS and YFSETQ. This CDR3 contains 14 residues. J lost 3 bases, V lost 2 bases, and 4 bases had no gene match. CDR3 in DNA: TGCGCCAGCAGCTTCAACAGGGGCAAAGAGACCCAGTACTTC. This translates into CASSFNRGKETQYF.

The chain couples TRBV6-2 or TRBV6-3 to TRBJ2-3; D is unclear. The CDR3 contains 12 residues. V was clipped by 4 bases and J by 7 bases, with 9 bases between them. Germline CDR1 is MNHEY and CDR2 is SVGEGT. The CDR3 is CASSSQANTQYF. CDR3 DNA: TGTGCCAGCAGTTCGCAAGCCAATACGCAGTATTTT.

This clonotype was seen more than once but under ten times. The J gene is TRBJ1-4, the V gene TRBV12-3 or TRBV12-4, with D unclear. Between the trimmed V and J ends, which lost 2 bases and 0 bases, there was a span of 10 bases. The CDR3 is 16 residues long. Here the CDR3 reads CASSLWGSTTNEKLFF. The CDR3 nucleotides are TGTGCCAGCAGTTTATGGGGTTCGACAACTAATGAAAAACTGTTTTTT.

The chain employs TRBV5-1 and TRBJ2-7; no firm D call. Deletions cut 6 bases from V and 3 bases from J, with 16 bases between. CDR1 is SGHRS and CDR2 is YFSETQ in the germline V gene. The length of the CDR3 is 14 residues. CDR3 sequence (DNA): TGCGCCAGCACCTACGATTTCGGTCGCTACGAGCAGTACTTC. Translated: CASTYDFGRYEQYF.

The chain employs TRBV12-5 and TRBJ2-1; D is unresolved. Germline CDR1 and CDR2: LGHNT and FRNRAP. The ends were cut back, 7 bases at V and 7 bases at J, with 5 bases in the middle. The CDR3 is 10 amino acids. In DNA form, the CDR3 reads TGTGCTAGTGCCCAGAATGAGCAGTTCTTC. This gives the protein CASAQNEQFF.

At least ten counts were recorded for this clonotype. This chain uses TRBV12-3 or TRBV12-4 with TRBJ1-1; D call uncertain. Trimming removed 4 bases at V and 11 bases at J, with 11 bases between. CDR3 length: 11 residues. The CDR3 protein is CASSYTGGAFF. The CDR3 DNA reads TGTGCCAGCAGTTACACGGGCGGGGCTTTCTTT.

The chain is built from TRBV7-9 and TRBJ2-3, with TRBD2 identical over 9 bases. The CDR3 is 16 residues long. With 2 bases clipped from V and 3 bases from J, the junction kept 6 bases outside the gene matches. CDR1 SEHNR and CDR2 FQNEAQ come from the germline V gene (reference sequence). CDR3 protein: CASSLRSAGGTDTQYF. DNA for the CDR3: TGTGCCAGCAGCTTAAGAAGCGCGGGGGGGACAGATACGCAGTATTTT. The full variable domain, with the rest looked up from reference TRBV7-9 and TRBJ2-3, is DTGVSQNPRHKITKRGQNVTFRCDPISEHNRLYWYRQTLGQGPEFLTYFQNEAQLEKSRLLSDRFSAERPKGSFSTLEIQRTEQGDSAMYLCASSLRSAGGTDTQYFGPGTRLTVL.

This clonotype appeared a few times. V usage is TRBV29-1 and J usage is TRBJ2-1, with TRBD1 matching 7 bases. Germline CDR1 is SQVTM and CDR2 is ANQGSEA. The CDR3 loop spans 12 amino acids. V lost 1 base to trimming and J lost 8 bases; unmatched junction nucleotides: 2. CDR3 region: CSVEGQGHEQFF. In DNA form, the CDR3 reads TGCAGCGTTGAAGGACAGGGCCATGAGCAGTTCTTC.

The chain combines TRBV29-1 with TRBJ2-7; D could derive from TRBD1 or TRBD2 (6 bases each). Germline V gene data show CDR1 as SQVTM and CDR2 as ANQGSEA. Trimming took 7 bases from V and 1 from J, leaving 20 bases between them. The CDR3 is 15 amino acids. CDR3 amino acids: CSARRGSSFSYEQYF. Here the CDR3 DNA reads TGCAGCGCGAGGAGGGGGTCATCCTTTTCCTACGAGCAGTACTTC.

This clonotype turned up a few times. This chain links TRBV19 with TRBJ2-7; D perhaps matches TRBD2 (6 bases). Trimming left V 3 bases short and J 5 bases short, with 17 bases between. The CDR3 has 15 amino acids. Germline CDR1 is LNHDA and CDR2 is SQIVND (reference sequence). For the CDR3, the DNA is TGTGCCAGTAGTATTAATGGAGGGGCCGGTAACGAGCAGTACTTC. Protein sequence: CASSINGGAGNEQYF. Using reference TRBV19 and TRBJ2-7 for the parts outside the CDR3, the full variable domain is DGGITQSPKYLFRKEGQNVTLSCEQNLNHDAMYWYRQDPGQGLRLIYYSQIVNDFQKGDIAEGYSVSREKKESFPLTVTSAQKNPTAFYLCASSINGGAGNEQYFGPGTRLTVT.

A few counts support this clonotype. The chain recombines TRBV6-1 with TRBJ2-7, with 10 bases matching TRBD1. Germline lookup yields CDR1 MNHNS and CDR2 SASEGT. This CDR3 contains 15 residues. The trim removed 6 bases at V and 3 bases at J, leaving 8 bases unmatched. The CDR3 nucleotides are TGTGCCAGCAGCCAACCGGGACAGGGGAACTACGAGCAGTACTTC. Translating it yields CASSQPGQGNYEQYF.

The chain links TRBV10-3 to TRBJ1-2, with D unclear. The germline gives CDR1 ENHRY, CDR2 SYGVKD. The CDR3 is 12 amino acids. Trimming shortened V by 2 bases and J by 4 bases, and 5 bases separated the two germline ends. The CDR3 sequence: CAISEDIYGYTF. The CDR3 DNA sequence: TGTGCCATCAGTGAGGATATCTATGGCTACACCTTC.